This T cell receptor (beta chain) was recorded in a study of a mutant IDH1 vaccine in newly diagnosed glioma. TCRdb keeps only in-frame clones here, not all; method: immunoSEQ multiplex PCR. The profile shows fewer than 45,000 clones, 70% to 85% of them singletons. This sample's time point: week 47, end of study. Mutant IDH1 20-mer peptide, at 300 ug, made up each vaccine dose, with topical imiquimod. V was shortened by 4 bases and J by 2 bases, with 14 bases between the two germline ends. This CDR3 has 14 amino acids. Germline CDR1 SQVTM, CDR2 ANQGSEA. With regard to this clone: Its antigen remains unknown.

V gene TRBV29-1 combines with J gene TRBJ2-5, with D uncertain. The TCR sequence derives from a man aged 18-30 years with glioma. Some clones in this sample may be carry-over from other donors' samples. This specimen consisted of PBMCs, obtained from a glioma patient whose treatment included an IDH1 peptide vaccine. CDR3 bases: TGCAGCGTTGCATTGTGGGCAGATCAAGAGACCCAGTACTTC. Translation: CSVALWADQETQYF.